This T cell receptor (beta chain) is from a study of blood T cells in healthy people across ages. Peripheral blood, about 10 milliliters per donor, was collected. The germline CDR1 and CDR2 sequences are MNHEY and SVGEGT. This CDR3 comprises 14 residues. V lost 8 bases and J lost 8, with 19 bases in between. A J-beta primer mix and a sample-barcoded 5' primer were used in a second PCR of roughly 6 to 12 cycles. A single record per CDR3 protein comes from TCRdb applying MiXCR to the 5' RACE reads. This table has about 1,000,000 distinct CDR3 sequences, 45% appearing once. The receptor's source is a woman aged 55 to 70 in good health. The sequenced sample consisted of blood. V is TRBV6-2 or TRBV6-3 and J is TRBJ2-1; D is unresolved. The CDR3 here is CASVGPSLRDEQFF. CDR3 bases: TGTGCCAGCGTAGGACCCTCCCTTAGGGATGAGCAGTTCTTC.